The 5 T cell receptor beta chains in this list originate from one sample, sequenced in a study of PD-1 blockade in classical Hodgkin lymphoma. Sequencing was performed with immunoSEQ multiplex PCR; in TCRdb, only in-frame clones are kept and a portion is missing. Here the sample spans about 10,000 clones, about 80% being singletons. No patient escaped relapse after autologous stem cell transplantation, and brentuximab vedotin exposure varied. The sequencing used peripheral blood mononuclear cells (PBMCs), collected before the second cycle of nivolumab. Receptors originate from a human donor with classical Hodgkin lymphoma.

The V gene is TRBV7-6, the J gene TRBJ2-1; 7 bases map to TRBD2. This CDR3 region has 13 residues. CDR1 and CDR2 (germline): SGHVS, FNYEAQ. V gave up 11 bases and J gave up 5 bases; unmatched junction bases: 9. The CDR3 loop reads CASGEGGDNEQFF. Here the CDR3 DNA reads TGTGCCTCCGGAGAGGGAGGGGACAATGAGCAGTTCTTC.

This clone was counted once. The CDR3 DNA sequence: TGTGCCAGCAGCTTAGGACCCGGGAGGGGGAACACTGAAGCTTTCTTT. Amino acids: CASSLGPGRGNTEAFF. The chain links TRBV7-2 to TRBJ1-1, with D possibly being TRBD1 (5 bases). Trimming stripped 1 base from V and 1 base from J, with 13 bases between. This CDR3 contains 16 residues. Germline assignment: CDR1 SGHTA and CDR2 FQGNSA.

The chain combines TRBV9 with TRBJ2-5; D gene ambiguous. The CDR3 covers 16 residues. V was cut by 1 base and J by 4 bases, with 17 bases left in between. Germline CDR1 is SGDLS and CDR2 is YYNGEE. The CDR3 loop reads CASSVRATLGRETQYF. The CDR3 region has the DNA TGTGCCAGCAGCGTAAGGGCGACACTGGGCAGAGAGACCCAGTACTTC.

This clone has a single count. This chain uses TRBV19 with TRBJ1-1; D is unresolved. Germline CDR1 reads LNHDA; CDR2 reads SQIVND (reference sequence). V was shortened by 2 bases and J by 0 bases, with 4 bases between the two germline ends. The CDR3 has 13 amino acids. DNA for the CDR3: TGTGCCAGTAGTATAATATTGAACACTGAAGCTTTCTTT. Translation: CASSIILNTEAFF.

This clone came up a few times. The CDR3 loop reads CASSPRSHRDTPFTDTQYF. The CDR3 nucleotides read TGTGCCAGCAGCCCAAGAAGCCACCGGGACACCCCGTTCACAGATACGCAGTATTTT. The chain uses TRBV7-9 and TRBJ2-3; the D gene is possibly TRBD1 (6 bases). The CDR3 spans 19 residues. The germline V gene has CDR1 SEHNR and CDR2 FQNEAQ (reference sequence). Trimming took 5 bases from V and 2 from J, leaving 26 bases between them.